The TCR beta chain under discussion was sequenced for a study of T cell responses to AZD1222 COVID-19 vaccine. Whole-study findings and limits: Among those given AZD1222, only 6 or 7 were seropositive at baseline.

Clones were sequenced by immunoSEQ multiplex PCR, and TCRdb holds only the in-frame ones, with some missing. The table shows approximately 200,000 clones, with roughly nine tenths occurring only once. Concerning this clone itself: Its antigen remains unknown.

V was pared by 5 bases and J by 6 bases, with 14 bases between. The CDR3 loop spans 15 amino acids. CDR1 and CDR2 (germline): SGHTA, FQGNSA. Second-dose recipients at about 4 or about 12 weeks were treated as one pooled group. The source material was peripheral blood, sampled 28 days after the second AZD1222 dose. The J gene is TRBJ1-6, the V gene TRBV7-2; a possible D gene is TRBD1 (5 bases). The TCR originated in an adult who received the AZD1222 COVID-19 vaccine. For the CDR3, the DNA is TGTGCCAGCAGCCTCTGGACTGGGGGTAATTCACCCCTCCACTTT. It specifies CASSLWTGGNSPLHF.